This TCR beta chain was obtained from a study of T cell changes during pregnancy in multiple sclerosis. The protocol was immunoSEQ multiplex PCR, while the TCRdb copy is restricted to in-frame clones and leaves out a portion. The sample holds approximately 70,000 clones, roughly 94% seen once. The CDR3 totals 17 residues. With V trimmed by 0 bases and J by 5 bases, 9 bases remained unmatched. From germline, CDR1 is LGHNA and CDR2 YSLEER. This receptor was obtained from a female donor in good health, enrolled as a control in a pregnancy study. The chain joins TRBV4-3 to TRBJ2-1, with 8 bases identical to TRBD2. The sequences come from peripheral blood, collected in the second trimester of pregnancy. CDR3 nucleotide sequence: TGCGCCAGCAGCCAAGATGTGCCAGCGGGAGCCGACAATGAGCAGTTCTTC. Translation: CASSQDVPAGADNEQFF.